These 16 T cell receptor beta chains originate from one sample sequenced in a study of T-cell reconstitution after alpha-beta-depleted transplantation in children. Construction of the TCRbeta library involved unique molecular identifiers. TCRdb reprocessed the PCR reads with MiXCR, giving one entry per CDR3 protein. The sample includes approximately 240,000 distinct CDR3 sequences, 7.5% to 10% of them seen just once. The source was PBMCs from the stem cell graft donor, collected from the stem cell graft. The receptors here all came from a human donor who donated a stem cell graft to a child with SCID.

This clonotype was counted many times. The chain combines TRBV5-1 with TRBJ1-1; D ambiguous. Germline V gene lookup returns CDR1 SGHRS and CDR2 YFSETQ. V was trimmed by 2 bases and J by 6 bases, leaving 11 bases between them. This CDR3 has 13 amino acids. The CDR3 here is CASSFTVNAEAFF. The CDR3 nucleotides are TGCGCCAGCAGCTTTACTGTTAATGCTGAAGCTTTCTTT.

The chain carries TRBV4-3 and TRBJ2-2; 7 nucleotides agree with TRBD1. Germline CDR1 reads LGHNA; CDR2 reads YSLEER. J gave up 7 bases and V 1 base, and 12 bases lay outside the gene matches. The CDR3 is made up of 17 amino acids. In DNA form, the CDR3 reads TGCGCCAGCAGCCAAGGATGGGGGAAAAGGACAGGCGGGGAGCTGTTTTTT. Protein: CASSQGWGKRTGGELFF.

At least ten counts were recorded for this clonotype. The chain has TRBV6-5 and TRBJ1-1, with D unclear. V shed 7 bases and J shed 4 bases, with 7 bases lying between them. The length of the CDR3 is 11 residues. Germline CDR1 MNHEY, CDR2 SVGAGI. CDR3 bases: TGTGCCAGCATCCTGGGCACTGAAGCTTTCTTT. Amino acid sequence: CASILGTEAFF.

This clonotype was picked up one time. The genes are TRBV5-1 and TRBJ1-5; D perhaps matches TRBD1 (5 bases). V dropped 0 bases and J dropped 5 bases, with 9 bases sitting between them. The CDR3 consists of 14 residues. The germline gives CDR1 SGHRS, CDR2 YFSETQ. CDR3 residues: CASSLEAGYQPQHF. The CDR3 nucleotides are TGCGCCAGCAGCTTGGAGGCAGGGTATCAGCCCCAGCATTTT.

The rearrangement joins TRBV27 to TRBJ2-7; 7 bases fit TRBD1. Trimming removed 6 bases from V and 7 bases from J; junction bases left unmatched: 12. The germline CDR1 and CDR2 sequences are MNHEY and SMNVEV (reference sequence). The CDR3 spans 14 residues. The CDR3 bases are TGTGCCAGCAGAATCCGGGACAGTCACCCTGAGCAGTACTTC. Protein sequence: CASRIRDSHPEQYF.

This clonotype was counted ten times or more. This chain joins TRBV9 and TRBJ1-1; D is uncertain. The CDR3 covers 14 residues. Trimming took off 0 bases at V and 3 bases at J, with 9 bases between the two ends. Per the germline V gene, CDR1 is SGDLS and CDR2 is YYNGEE. This CDR3 is CASSVGSRDTEAFF. CDR3 coding DNA: TGTGCCAGCAGCGTAGGGAGCCGCGACACTGAAGCTTTCTTT.

This clonotype showed up many times. This sequence joins TRBV7-2 and TRBJ2-6; D is uncertain. V lost 5 bases to trimming and J lost 6 bases, with 20 bases between them. Germline CDR1 SGHTA, CDR2 FQGNSA. This CDR3 has 17 amino acids. The CDR3 reads CASSPRTSRGEANVLTF. The CDR3 DNA follows: TGTGCCAGCAGCCCCAGGACGAGCCGAGGAGAGGCCAACGTCCTGACTTTC. Full variable domain (outside the CDR3, taken from reference TRBV7-2 and TRBJ2-6): GAGVSQSPSNKVTEKGKDVELRCDPISGHTALYWYRQSLGQGLEFLIYFQGNSAPDKSGLPSDRFSAERTGGSVSTLTIQRTQQEDSAVYLCASSPRTSRGEANVLTFGAGSRLTVL.

This clonotype has at least ten counts. The chain carries TRBV20-1 and TRBJ2-3, with TRBD1 matching over 8 bases. CDR1 and CDR2 from the germline V gene are DFQATT and SNEGSKA (reference sequence). Trimming removed 1 base from V and 3 bases from J; junction bases left unmatched: 6. The CDR3 covers 15 residues. The CDR3 is CSARGSGGGTDTQYF. The DNA of the CDR3 is TGCAGTGCTAGAGGATCAGGGGGCGGGACAGATACGCAGTATTTT.

This clonotype was recorded at least ten times. The gene calls are TRBV20-1 and TRBJ2-7; 9 nucleotides align to TRBD1. The CDR3 contains 13 residues. Germline loops: CDR1 DFQATT, CDR2 SNEGSKA (reference sequence). V gave up 6 bases and J gave up 1 base; unmatched junction bases: 4. CDR3 sequence (DNA): TGCAGTGCCGGGACAGGGATTTCCTACGAGCAGTACTTC. Amino acid sequence: CSAGTGISYEQYF.

Ten or more counts support this clonotype. The genes are TRBV7-9 and TRBJ2-2; 10 nucleotides line up with TRBD1. The CDR3 extends over 14 amino acids. Germline V gives CDR1 SEHNR, CDR2 FQNEAQ (reference sequence). V lost 3 bases and J lost 5; bases outside the gene matches: 0. The CDR3 here is CASSLGQGTGELFF. DNA of the CDR3: TGTGCCAGCAGCTTGGGACAGGGGACCGGGGAGCTGTTTTTT.

Many counts were recorded for this clonotype. The chain employs TRBV20-1 and TRBJ2-2; TRBD1 might be the D (6 bases). Trimming pared 4 bases from V and 1 base from J, leaving 16 bases between. This CDR3 has 16 amino acids. Looked up from germline, CDR1 is DFQATT and CDR2 is SNEGSKA (reference sequence). The CDR3 here is CSAILQGRGNTGELFF. CDR3 sequence (DNA): TGCAGTGCTATACTTCAGGGCAGGGGGAACACCGGGGAGCTGTTTTTT.

This clonotype was counted at least ten times. The chain carries TRBV5-1 and TRBJ2-1, with 12 positions matching TRBD2. V lost 4 bases and J lost 4; bases outside the gene matches: 3. The germline V gene encodes CDR1 SGHRS and CDR2 YFSETQ. This CDR3 is built from 15 residues. CDR3 residues: CASSRLAGEYNEQFF. The CDR3 nucleotides are TGCGCCAGCAGCCGACTAGCGGGGGAGTACAATGAGCAGTTCTTC. The whole variable domain, remainder taken from reference TRBV5-1 and TRBJ2-1, is KAGVTQTPRYLIKTRGQQVTLSCSPISGHRSVSWYQQTPGQGLQFLFEYFSETQRNKGNFPGRFSGRQFSNSRSEMNVSTLELGDSALYLCASSRLAGEYNEQFFGPGTRLTVL.

Many counts were recorded for this clonotype. The chain is built from TRBV2 and TRBJ1-5; 7 positions agree with TRBD1. CDR3 length equals 16 residues. V lost 2 bases to trimming and J lost 2 bases; unmatched junction nucleotides: 6. Germline assignment: CDR1 SNHLY and CDR2 FYNNEI. CDR3 sequence (DNA): TGTGCCAGCAGTGAACGAGGGGGCTTCGGCAATCAGCCCCAGCATTTT. This encodes CASSERGGFGNQPQHF.

This clonotype was picked up many times. The rearrangement uses TRBV12-3 or TRBV12-4 and TRBJ2-3, with no clear D. Trimming cost V 2 bases and J 0 bases, with 9 bases left between them. The CDR3 runs to 15 residues. Written as DNA, the CDR3 is TGTGCCAGCAGTTTATCCCGACTGAGCACAGATACGCAGTATTTT. Its translation is CASSLSRLSTDTQYF.

This clonotype was counted many times. This chain uses TRBV7-9 with TRBJ1-1; a weak D match, TRBD1 (6 bases). The V gene lost 2 bases and the J gene lost 3 bases, with 7 bases spanning the gap. This CDR3 is built from 13 residues. CDR1 is SEHNR, CDR2 FQNEAQ, per germline (reference sequence). The CDR3 loop reads CASSLTGHTEAFF. The DNA of the CDR3 is TGTGCCAGCAGCTTAACAGGGCACACTGAAGCTTTCTTT.

This clonotype was seen repeatedly, ten times or more. The chain employs TRBV7-9 and TRBJ2-5, with a weak D call TRBD1 (5 bases). Trimming removed 4 bases at V and 1 base at J, with 7 bases between. The CDR3 is 13 amino acids. CDR1 and CDR2 (germline): SEHNR, FQNEAQ (reference sequence). The CDR3 sequence: CASSSTAQETQYF. For the CDR3, the DNA is TGTGCCAGCAGCTCGACAGCCCAAGAGACCCAGTACTTC.